This T cell receptor (beta chain) was recovered during a study of blood T cell repertoires in COVID-19. Study overall: Samples came from the United States, Italy and Spain, spanning acute and convalescent COVID-19. T cells, B-cell-depleted T cells, or PBMCs provided the cDNA or gDNA that served as material.

Authors' processing steps: Amplification with reference gene primers provided the estimates of nucleated cell counts. Repertoires were generated with immunoSEQ multiplex PCR, while TCRdb's copy carries only in-frame clones and drops some. V, J and clone size were drawn from that table, and D and trimming were deduced from the DNA. Of a few hundred thousand clones listed, 84% were seen once; the top ten hold over 1.5%. Trimming at V came to 6 bases and at J to 3 bases, leaving 0 bases not matched to a gene. This CDR3 region has 12 residues. The chain employs TRBV12-3 or TRBV12-4 and TRBJ2-7, with TRBD1 matching over 9 bases. The clonotype comes from a woman aged 40 to 50 who had recovered from COVID-19. The sequencing sample was made of peripheral blood. The CDR3 is CASRDRGYEQYF. DNA for the CDR3: TGTGCCAGCAGGGACAGGGGCTACGAGCAGTACTTC.